This T cell receptor beta chain was sequenced during a study of blood T cell repertoires in COVID-19. Across the whole study: Researchers got acute and convalescent COVID-19 samples from the United States, Italy and Spain.

In the original workflow: By means of reference gene primer amplification, nucleated cell counts were estimated. The method was immunoSEQ multiplex PCR; TCRdb's version includes in-frame clones alone and lacks a portion of them. The V and J calls and clone size were taken over from that table, and D and trimming were inferred from the DNA. The data hold roughly 250,000 clones, with 90% to 95% observed a single time. Between the trimmed V and J ends, which lost 3 bases and 3 bases, there was a span of 5 bases. In germline, CDR1 is DFQATT, CDR2 SNEGSKA (reference sequence). The CDR3 runs to 11 residues. The study recruited people aged roughly 18 to 95 years across roughly 23 US areas. Participant reports of clinical history set cohort assignment.

The source of this sequence is a woman younger than 30 who had recovered from COVID-19. The sequenced sample was PBMCs or T cells enriched from blood (not recorded which). This sequence joins TRBV20-1 and TRBJ1-1; D ambiguous. This chain's CDR3 is CSASTYTEAFF. The CDR3 DNA reads TGCAGTGCTAGTACTTACACTGAAGCTTTCTTT.